The TCR beta chain described here comes from a study of blood T cell repertoires in COVID-19. Profiling relied on immunoSEQ multiplex PCR, and the TCRdb table lists in-frame clones only, not all of them. The data hold about 150,000 clones, with 70% to 85% observed a single time. Specimen: peripheral blood. The source is a man aged 55 to 69 who had recovered from COVID-19.

CDR3 sequence: CASSHPGVLSAQPQHF. The CDR3 bases are TGTGCCAGCAGCCACCCCGGGGTTCTATCGGCTCAGCCCCAGCATTTT. The rearrangement joins TRBV3-1 (or the pseudogene TRBV3-2) to TRBJ1-5; D is ambiguous. Germline CDR1 reads LGHDT; CDR2 reads YNNKEL (reference sequence). The CDR3 consists of 16 residues. Trimming took off 3 bases at V and 6 bases at J, with 18 bases between the two ends.